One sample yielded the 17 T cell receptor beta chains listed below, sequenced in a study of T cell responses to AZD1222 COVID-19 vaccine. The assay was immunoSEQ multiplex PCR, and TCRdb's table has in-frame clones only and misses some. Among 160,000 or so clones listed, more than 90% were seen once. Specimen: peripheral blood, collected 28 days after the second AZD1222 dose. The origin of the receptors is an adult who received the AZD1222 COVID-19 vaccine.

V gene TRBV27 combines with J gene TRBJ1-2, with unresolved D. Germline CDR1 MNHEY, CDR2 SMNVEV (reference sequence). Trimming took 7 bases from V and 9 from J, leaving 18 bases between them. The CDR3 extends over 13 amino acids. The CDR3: CASNSGFAGSYTF. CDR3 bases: TGTGCCAGCAATTCGGGGTTCGCCGGAAGCTACACCTTC.

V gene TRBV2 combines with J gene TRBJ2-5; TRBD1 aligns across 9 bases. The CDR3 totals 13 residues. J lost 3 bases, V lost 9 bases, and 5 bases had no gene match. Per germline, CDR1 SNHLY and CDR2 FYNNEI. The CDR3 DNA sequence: TGTGCCAGAAAACGGACAGGGGAAGAGACCCAGTACTTC. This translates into CARKRTGEETQYF. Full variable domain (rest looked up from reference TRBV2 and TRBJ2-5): EPEVTQTPSHQVTQMGQEVILRCVPISNHLYFYWYRQILGQKVEFLVSFYNNEISEKSEIFDDQFSVERPDGSNFTLKIRSTKLEDSAMYFCARKRTGEETQYFGPGTRLLVL.

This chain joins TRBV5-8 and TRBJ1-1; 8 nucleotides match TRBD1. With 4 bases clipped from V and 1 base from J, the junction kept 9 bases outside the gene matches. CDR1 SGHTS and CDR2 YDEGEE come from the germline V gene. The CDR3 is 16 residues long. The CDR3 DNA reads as TGTGCCAGCAGCAGGTGGACAGGGCTAAAGAACACTGAAGCTTTCTTT. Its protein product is CASSRWTGLKNTEAFF.

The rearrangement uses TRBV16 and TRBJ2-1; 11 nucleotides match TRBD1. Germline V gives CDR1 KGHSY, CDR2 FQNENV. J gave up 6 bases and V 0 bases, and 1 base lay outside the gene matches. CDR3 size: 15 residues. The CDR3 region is CASSQSGTGGNEQFF. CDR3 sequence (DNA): TGTGCCAGCAGCCAATCCGGGACAGGGGGCAATGAGCAGTTCTTC.

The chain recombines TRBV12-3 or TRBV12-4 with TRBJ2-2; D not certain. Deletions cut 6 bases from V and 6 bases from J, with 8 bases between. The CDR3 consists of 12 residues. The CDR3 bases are TGTGCCAGCAGCACATTTGCCGGGGAGCTGTTTTTT. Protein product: CASSTFAGELFF.

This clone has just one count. The CDR3 here is CSAEIRQMAFF. DNA for the CDR3: TGCAGTGCGGAAATACGGCAGATGGCTTTCTTT. The chain combines TRBV20-1 with TRBJ1-1; D is ambiguous. The CDR3 spans 11 residues. The ends were cut back, 6 bases at V and 11 bases at J, with 16 bases in the middle. CDR1 and CDR2 from the germline V gene are DFQATT and SNEGSKA (reference sequence).

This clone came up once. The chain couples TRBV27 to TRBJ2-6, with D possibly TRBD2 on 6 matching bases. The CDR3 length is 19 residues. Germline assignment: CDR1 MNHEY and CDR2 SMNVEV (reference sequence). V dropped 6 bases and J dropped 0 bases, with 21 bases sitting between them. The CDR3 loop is CASSPRELYPLSGANVLTF. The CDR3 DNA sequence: TGTGCCAGCAGCCCTCGGGAGCTTTATCCCCTCTCTGGGGCCAACGTCCTGACTTTC.

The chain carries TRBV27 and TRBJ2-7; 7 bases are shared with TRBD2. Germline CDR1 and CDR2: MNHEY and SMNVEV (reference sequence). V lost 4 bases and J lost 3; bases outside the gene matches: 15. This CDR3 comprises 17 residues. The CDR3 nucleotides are TGTGCCAGCAGTTCCCCAAGTTTGGGCGGGAGTATCTACGAGCAGTACTTC. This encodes CASSSPSLGGSIYEQYF.

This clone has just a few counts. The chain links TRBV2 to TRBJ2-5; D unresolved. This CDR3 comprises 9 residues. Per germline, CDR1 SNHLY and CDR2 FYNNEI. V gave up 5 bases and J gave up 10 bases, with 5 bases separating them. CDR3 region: CASSPGQYF. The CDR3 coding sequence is TGTGCCAGCAGTCCCGGCCAGTACTTC.

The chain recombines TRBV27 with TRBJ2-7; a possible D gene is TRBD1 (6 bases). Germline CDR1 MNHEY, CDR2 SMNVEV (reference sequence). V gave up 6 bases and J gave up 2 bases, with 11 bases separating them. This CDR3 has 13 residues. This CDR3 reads CASRPGQTYEQYF. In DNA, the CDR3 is TGTGCCAGCAGGCCTGGACAGACCTACGAGCAGTACTTC.

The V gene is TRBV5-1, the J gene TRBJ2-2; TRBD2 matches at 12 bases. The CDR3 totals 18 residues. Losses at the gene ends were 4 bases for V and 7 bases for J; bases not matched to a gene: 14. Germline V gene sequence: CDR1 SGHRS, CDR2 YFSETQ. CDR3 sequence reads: CASSPYSSGGALGGELFF. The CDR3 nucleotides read TGCGCCAGCAGCCCCTATTCTAGCGGGGGGGCCCTCGGCGGGGAGCTGTTTTTT.

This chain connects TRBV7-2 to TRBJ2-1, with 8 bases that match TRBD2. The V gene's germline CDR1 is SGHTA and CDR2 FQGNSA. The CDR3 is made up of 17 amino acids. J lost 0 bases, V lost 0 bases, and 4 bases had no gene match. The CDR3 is CASSLARGVSSYNEQFF. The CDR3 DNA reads TGTGCCAGCAGCTTAGCGCGGGGGGTCAGCTCCTACAATGAGCAGTTCTTC.

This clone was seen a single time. The CDR3 coding sequence is TGTGCCAGCAGCTTCAATCCCTTGAGATCCGGACAGGGGAGCACTGAAGCTTTCTTT. Its protein product is CASSFNPLRSGQGSTEAFF. The chain couples TRBV11-2 to TRBJ1-1; 9 nucleotides line up with TRBD1. Unmatched junction bases numbered 18, after V lost 3 bases and J lost 4 bases. CDR1 is SGHAT and CDR2 is FQNNGV in the germline V gene. The CDR3 loop spans 19 amino acids. Using reference TRBV11-2 and TRBJ1-1 for the parts outside the CDR3, the full variable domain is EAGVAQSPRYKIIEKRQSVAFWCNPISGHATLYWYQQILGQGPKLLIQFQNNGVVDDSQLPKDRFSAERLKGVDSTLKIQPAKLEDSAVYLCASSFNPLRSGQGSTEAFFGQGTRLTVV.

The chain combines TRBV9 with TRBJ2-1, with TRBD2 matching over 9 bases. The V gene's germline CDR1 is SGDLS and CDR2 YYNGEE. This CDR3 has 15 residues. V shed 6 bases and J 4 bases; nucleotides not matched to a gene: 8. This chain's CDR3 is CASNRGAGGYNEQFF. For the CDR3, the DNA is TGTGCCAGCAACCGAGGGGCGGGAGGGTACAATGAGCAGTTCTTC.

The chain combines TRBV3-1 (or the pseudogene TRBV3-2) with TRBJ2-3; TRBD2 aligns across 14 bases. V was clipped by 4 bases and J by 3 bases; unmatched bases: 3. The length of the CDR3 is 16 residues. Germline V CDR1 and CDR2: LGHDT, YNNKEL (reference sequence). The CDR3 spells CASSRLAGGPTDTQYF. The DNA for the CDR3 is TGTGCCAGCAGCCGACTAGCGGGGGGGCCAACAGATACGCAGTATTTT.

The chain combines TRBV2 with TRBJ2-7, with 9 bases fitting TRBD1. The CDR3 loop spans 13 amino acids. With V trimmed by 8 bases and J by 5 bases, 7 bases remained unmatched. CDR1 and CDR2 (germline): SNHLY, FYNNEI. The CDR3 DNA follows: TGTGCCAGCTCGGGACAGGGCGTTAACGAGCAGTACTTC. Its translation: CASSGQGVNEQYF.

In DNA, the CDR3 is TGTGCCAGCAGTCGTGCAGGGAATTGGAGAAACACCATATATTTT. Amino acid sequence: CASSRAGNWRNTIYF. This chain links TRBV5-4 with TRBJ1-3, with D tentatively TRBD1 (5 bases). The CDR3 length is 15 residues. The V end was cut by 5 bases, the J end by 5 bases, with 17 bases between. From germline, CDR1 is SGHNT and CDR2 YYREEE (reference sequence).